This T cell receptor beta chain stems from a study of blood T cell repertoires in COVID-19. About the research overall: T cells, B-cell-depleted T cells, or PBMCs supplied cDNA or gDNA.

Sequencing was performed with immunoSEQ multiplex PCR; in TCRdb, only in-frame clones are kept and a portion is missing. The sample consists of more than 120,000 clones, roughly 89% of them appearing once. Trimming removed 2 bases from V and 7 bases from J, with 9 bases in between. The CDR3 loop spans 12 amino acids. Germline lookup yields CDR1 SGHKS and CDR2 YYEKEE (reference sequence). This TCR was recovered from a woman aged 45-59 years with active or convalescent COVID-19. The material sequenced was peripheral blood. The V and J genes are TRBV5-5 and TRBJ1-1; D unclear. For the CDR3, the DNA is TGTGCCAGCAGCTTCGGGAACGTTGAAGCTTTCTTT. Translated, it gives CASSFGNVEAFF.